This T cell receptor beta chain was recorded in a study of long-term antiretroviral therapy in people with HIV. General study results and limits: HIV repertoires covered narrower CDR3 length ranges than controls did. Clones that expanded before ART (that is, prior to treatment) dominated the repertoire at all time points.

This clone was recorded once. The antigen remains undetermined. The CDR3 totals 17 residues. Germline V gene sequence: CDR1 SGHTA, CDR2 FQGTGA. With 0 bases clipped from V and 0 bases from J, the junction kept 2 bases outside the gene matches. It was version v3.0 of the immunoSEQ assay that was run at survey level. Sequencing aimed to cover about 40,000-50,000 T-cell genomes per sample. Assay: immunoSEQ multiplex PCR; the TCRdb copy retains only in-frame clones and omits some. In the table there are about 28,000 clones, nearly 95% of which are singletons. The gene calls are TRBV7-3 and TRBJ2-2; 9 bases match TRBD1. Material: unsorted PBMCs, obtained roughly 6.3 years after starting antiretroviral therapy. The origin of this receptor is a man aged 25-45 years with HIV. DNA of the CDR3: TGTGCCAGCAGCTTAACGGGACAGGGCGCGAACACCGGGGAGCTGTTTTTT. Translating gives CASSLTGQGANTGELFF.